This TCR beta chain was obtained from a study of technical replicates of blood from a few donors. V shed 3 bases and J shed 9 bases, with 15 bases lying between them. Germline V CDR1 and CDR2: MRHNA, SNTAGT. The CDR3 sequence is 14 residues long. TCRdb's table, derived via immunoSEQ multiplex PCR, lists solely in-frame clones and lacks some. Seen here are tens of thousands of clones, around 89% observed once, and the top ten hold 0.41%. V usage is TRBV6-4 and J usage is TRBJ2-1; possibly TRBD1 for D (5 bases). The TCR originated in a human donor in good health. Sequencing used T cells isolated from PBMCs. CDR3: CASSDIGWGGEQFF. The CDR3 DNA follows: TGTGCCAGCAGTGATATAGGGTGGGGCGGTGAGCAGTTCTTC.